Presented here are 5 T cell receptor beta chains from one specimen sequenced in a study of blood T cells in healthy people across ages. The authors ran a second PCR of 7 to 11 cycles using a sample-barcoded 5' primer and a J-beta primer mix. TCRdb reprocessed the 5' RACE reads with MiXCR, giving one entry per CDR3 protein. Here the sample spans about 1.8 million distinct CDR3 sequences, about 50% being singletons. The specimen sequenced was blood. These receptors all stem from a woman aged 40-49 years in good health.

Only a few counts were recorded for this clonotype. CDR3 sequence (DNA): TGTGCCAGCAGTTTATTAGGGACAGGGGCCCAAGAGACCCAGTACTTC. Its protein is CASSLLGTGAQETQYF. The genes are TRBV27 and TRBJ2-5; 10 positions match TRBD1. The J segment lost 1 base and the V segment lost 1 base, leaving 3 bases of the junction unmatched. This CDR3 region has 16 residues. CDR1 MNHEY and CDR2 SMNVEV come from the germline V gene (reference sequence).

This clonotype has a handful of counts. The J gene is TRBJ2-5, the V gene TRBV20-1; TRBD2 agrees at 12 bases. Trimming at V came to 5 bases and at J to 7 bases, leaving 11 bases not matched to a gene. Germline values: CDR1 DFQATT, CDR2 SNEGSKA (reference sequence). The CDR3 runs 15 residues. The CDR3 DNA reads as TGCAGTGCTGAATTACTAGCGGGGGGTCATGTGACCCAGTACTTC. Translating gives CSAELLAGGHVTQYF.

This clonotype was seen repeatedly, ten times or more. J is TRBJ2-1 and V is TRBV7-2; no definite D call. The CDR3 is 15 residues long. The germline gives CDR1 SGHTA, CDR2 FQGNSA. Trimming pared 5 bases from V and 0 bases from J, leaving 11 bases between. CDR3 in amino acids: CASSQYPRSYNEQFF. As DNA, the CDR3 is TGTGCCAGCAGCCAATACCCCCGCTCCTACAATGAGCAGTTCTTC. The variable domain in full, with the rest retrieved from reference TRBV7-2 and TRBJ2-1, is GAGVSQSPSNKVTEKGKDVELRCDPISGHTALYWYRQSLGQGLEFLIYFQGNSAPDKSGLPSDRFSAERTGGSVSTLTIQRTQQEDSAVYLCASSQYPRSYNEQFFGPGTRLTVL.

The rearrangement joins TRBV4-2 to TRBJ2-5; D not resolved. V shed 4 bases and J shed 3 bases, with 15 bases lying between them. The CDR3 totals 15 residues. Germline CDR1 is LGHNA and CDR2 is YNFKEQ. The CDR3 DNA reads TGTGCCAGCAGCCGTGCCTACCAGAGAGAAGAGACCCAGTACTTC. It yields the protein CASSRAYQREETQYF.

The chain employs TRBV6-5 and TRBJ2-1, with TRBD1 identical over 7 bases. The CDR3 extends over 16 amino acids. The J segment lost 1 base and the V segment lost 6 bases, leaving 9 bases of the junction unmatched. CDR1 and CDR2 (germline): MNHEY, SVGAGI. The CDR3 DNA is TGTGCCAGCAGCCGTGGGACAGAAGCTTCCTACAATGAGCAGTTCTTC. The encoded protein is CASSRGTEASYNEQFF.